This is a list of T cell receptor beta chains from one sample in a study of radiotherapy plus CTLA-4 blockade in lung cancer. Produced via immunoSEQ multiplex PCR; TCRdb's table is partial and in-frame only. The sample has fewer than 45,000 clones; 72% are singletons. The sequencing here drew on peripheral blood, taken from a patient treated with radiotherapy plus ipilimumab. Every receptor here comes from a human donor with non-small cell lung cancer who had stable disease on radiotherapy plus ipilimumab. CDR3s include the opening cysteine and the closing phenylalanine or tryptophan. The D gene is left open where the match is weak. A row's size may be missing; if present it is once, few, many or a size class.

d_call: TRBD1
clone_size: .
v_call: TRBV19
j_call: TRBJ1-4
cdr3_aa: CASSPGQATNEKLFF
cdr3_nt: TGTGCCAGTAGTCCGGGACAGGCAACTAATGAAAAACTGTTTTTT

d_call: .
clone_size: .
v_call: TRBV6-1
j_call: TRBJ2-2
cdr3_aa: CASSATVTNTGELFF
cdr3_nt: TGTGCCAGCAGTGCCACAGTTACGAACACCGGGGAGCTGTTTTTT

d_call: TRBD2
clone_size: .
v_call: TRBV5-6
j_call: TRBJ2-2
cdr3_aa: CASSNKRTSGYTGELFF
cdr3_nt: TGTGCCAGCAGCAACAAGCGGACTAGCGGGTACACCGGGGAGCTGTTTTTT

d_call: .
clone_size: .
v_call: TRBV18
j_call: TRBJ2-1
cdr3_aa: CASSAQVFEQFF
cdr3_nt: TGTGCCAGCTCAGCTCAGGTTTTTGAGCAGTTCTTC

d_call: .
clone_size: .
v_call: TRBV4-3
j_call: TRBJ2-7
cdr3_aa: CASSQGERGYEQYF
cdr3_nt: TGCGCCAGCAGCCAAGGGGAAAGGGGCTACGAGCAGTACTTC

d_call: TRBD1
clone_size: .
v_call: TRBV15
j_call: TRBJ1-2
cdr3_aa: CATSRILRDRGPNF
cdr3_nt: TGTGCCACCAGCAGAATACTCCGGGACAGGGGGCCTAACTTC

d_call: .
clone_size: .
v_call: TRBV27
j_call: TRBJ1-4
cdr3_aa: CASSLGVPRKLFF
cdr3_nt: TGTGCCAGCAGTTTGGGAGTTCCGCGAAAACTGTTTTTT

d_call: TRBD1
clone_size: .
v_call: TRBV19
j_call: TRBJ1-4
cdr3_aa: CASSSTTEGATWEKLFF
cdr3_nt: TGTGCCAGTAGTTCCACGACGGAGGGGGCTACGTGGGAAAAACTGTTTTTT

d_call: TRBD1
clone_size: .
v_call: TRBV7-3
j_call: TRBJ1-6
cdr3_aa: CASSLGGRGDSPLHF
cdr3_nt: TGTGCCAGCAGCTTAGGGGGCAGGGGGGATTCACCCCTCCACTTT

d_call: TRBD1
clone_size: .
v_call: TRBV9
j_call: TRBJ1-1
cdr3_aa: CASSARDRQNTEAFF
cdr3_nt: TGTGCCAGCAGCGCCCGGGACAGGCAGAACACTGAAGCTTTCTTT

d_call: TRBD1
clone_size: .
v_call: TRBV25-1
j_call: TRBJ1-4
cdr3_aa: CASSDPGQKNEKLFF
cdr3_nt: TGTGCCAGCAGTGACCCGGGACAGAAAAATGAAAAACTGTTTTTT

d_call: TRBD2
clone_size: .
v_call: TRBV6-1
j_call: TRBJ2-3
cdr3_aa: CASSERISGGTDTQYF
cdr3_nt: TGTGCCAGCAGTGAACGAATTAGCGGGGGCACAGATACGCAGTATTTT

d_call: .
clone_size: .
v_call: TRBV6-5
j_call: TRBJ1-2
cdr3_aa: CASRGTQGNYGYTF
cdr3_nt: TGTGCCAGCAGGGGGACCCAGGGGAACTATGGCTACACCTTC

d_call: TRBD1
clone_size: .
v_call: TRBV18
j_call: TRBJ1-1
cdr3_aa: CASSPPELRGQHSSAFF
cdr3_nt: TGTGCCAGCTCACCACCGGAGCTGAGGGGACAGCATTCTTCAGCTTTCTTT

d_call: TRBD2
clone_size: .
v_call: TRBV15
j_call: TRBJ2-1
cdr3_aa: CATRVVEGLAVPEQFF
cdr3_nt: TGTGCCACCCGAGTCGTAGAGGGACTAGCGGTTCCCGAGCAGTTCTTC

d_call: TRBD1
clone_size: .
v_call: TRBV19
j_call: TRBJ1-6
cdr3_aa: CASSITGDNSPLHF
cdr3_nt: TGTGCCAGTAGTATAACAGGGGACAATTCACCCCTCCACTTT

d_call: TRBD2
clone_size: .
v_call: TRBV5-1
j_call: TRBJ2-7
cdr3_aa: CASSLGPSGGNYEQYF
cdr3_nt: TGCGCCAGCAGCTTGGGGCCTAGCGGGGGGAATTACGAGCAGTACTTC

d_call: .
clone_size: .
v_call: TRBV5-4
j_call: TRBJ2-5
cdr3_aa: CASSHPGFKETQYF
cdr3_nt: TGTGCCAGCAGCCACCCGGGATTCAAAGAGACCCAGTACTTC

d_call: .
clone_size: .
v_call: TRBV6-1
j_call: TRBJ1-1
cdr3_aa: CASRGPGGTEAFF
cdr3_nt: TGTGCCAGCAGGGGACCCGGGGGCACTGAAGCTTTCTTT

d_call: .
clone_size: .
v_call: TRBV7-9
j_call: TRBJ1-1
cdr3_aa: CASSLFRGEIYTEAFF
cdr3_nt: TGTGCCAGCAGTCTCTTCCGGGGGGAGATCTACACTGAAGCTTTCTTT

d_call: .
clone_size: .
v_call: TRBV19
j_call: TRBJ2-1
cdr3_aa: CASSIVSSYNEQFF
cdr3_nt: TGTGCCAGTAGTATAGTGAGTTCCTACAATGAGCAGTTCTTC

d_call: .
clone_size: .
v_call: TRBV5-1
j_call: TRBJ1-4
cdr3_aa: CASSIGSDEKLFF
cdr3_nt: TGCGCCAGCAGCATCGGGAGTGATGAAAAACTGTTTTTT

d_call: TRBD1
clone_size: .
v_call: TRBV28
j_call: TRBJ2-2
cdr3_aa: CASSLWGTGRGTGELFF
cdr3_nt: TGTGCCAGCAGTTTATGGGGGACAGGAAGGGGAACCGGGGAGCTGTTTTTT

d_call: .
clone_size: .
v_call: TRBV2
j_call: TRBJ2-6
cdr3_aa: CASRAQDYGANVLTF
cdr3_nt: TGTGCCAGCAGGGCACAGGATTACGGGGCCAACGTCCTGACTTTC

d_call: .
clone_size: .
v_call: TRBV5-6
j_call: TRBJ1-1
cdr3_aa: CASRVQGGNTEAFF
cdr3_nt: TGTGCCAGCAGGGTTCAGGGCGGGAACACTGAAGCTTTCTTT

d_call: .
clone_size: .
v_call: TRBV7-2
j_call: TRBJ2-5
cdr3_aa: CASSLGASGRETQYF
cdr3_nt: TGTGCCAGCAGCTTAGGGGCCAGCGGGCGGGAGACCCAGTACTTC

d_call: .
clone_size: .
v_call: TRBV7-9
j_call: TRBJ2-5
cdr3_aa: CASSWTNLPETQYF
cdr3_nt: TGTGCCAGCAGCTGGACTAACCTCCCTGAGACCCAGTACTTC

d_call: TRBD1
clone_size: .
v_call: TRBV6-6
j_call: TRBJ2-3
cdr3_aa: CASSNRGADTQYF
cdr3_nt: TGTGCCAGCAGTAACAGGGGAGCAGATACGCAGTATTTT

d_call: .
clone_size: .
v_call: TRBV19
j_call: TRBJ2-1
cdr3_aa: CASSMPGNEQFF
cdr3_nt: TGTGCCAGTAGTATGCCGGGCAATGAGCAGTTCTTC

d_call: .
clone_size: few
v_call: TRBV2
j_call: TRBJ1-5
cdr3_aa: CASRVLVNQPQHF
cdr3_nt: TGTGCCAGCAGGGTACTAGTAAATCAGCCCCAGCATTTT

d_call: TRBD1
clone_size: .
v_call: TRBV19
j_call: TRBJ1-5
cdr3_aa: CASSRTGDVNQPQHF
cdr3_nt: TGTGCCAGTAGTAGGACAGGGGATGTAAATCAGCCCCAGCATTTT

d_call: .
clone_size: many
v_call: TRBV19
j_call: TRBJ1-2
cdr3_aa: CASTIGRESYGYTF
cdr3_nt: TGTGCCAGTACCATAGGTCGGGAATCCTATGGCTACACCTTC

d_call: TRBD1
clone_size: .
v_call: TRBV11-3
j_call: TRBJ2-5
cdr3_aa: CASSLSPGTGWETQYF
cdr3_nt: TGTGCCAGCAGCTTAAGTCCCGGGACAGGGTGGGAGACCCAGTACTTC

d_call: TRBD1
clone_size: .
v_call: TRBV10-1
j_call: TRBJ2-3
cdr3_aa: CASSECYPWDRPSTDTQYF
cdr3_nt: TGCGCCAGCAGTGAGTGCTACCCTTGGGACAGACCTAGCACAGATACGCAGTATTTT

d_call: TRBD1
clone_size: .
v_call: TRBV2
j_call: TRBJ1-6
cdr3_aa: CASSEGDVGQGDSPLHF
cdr3_nt: TGTGCCAGCAGTGAAGGAGACGTCGGACAGGGAGACTCACCCCTCCACTTT

d_call: .
clone_size: .
v_call: TRBV10-3
j_call: TRBJ1-3
cdr3_aa: CAITLDGGSGNTIYF
cdr3_nt: TGTGCCATCACTCTCGACGGGGGCTCTGGAAACACCATATATTTT

d_call: .
clone_size: .
v_call: TRBV5-1
j_call: TRBJ2-1
cdr3_aa: CASSLERQNNEQFF
cdr3_nt: TGCGCCAGCAGCTTGGAAAGACAGAACAATGAGCAGTTCTTC

d_call: .
clone_size: .
v_call: TRBV21-1
j_call: TRBJ2-7
cdr3_aa: CASTKRHGGIIGYEQYF
cdr3_nt: TGTGCCAGCACCAAAAGACACGGGGGGATAATTGGTTACGAGCAGTACTTC

d_call: TRBD1
clone_size: once
v_call: TRBV18
j_call: TRBJ2-6
cdr3_aa: CASSPTTGAGANVLTF
cdr3_nt: TGTGCCAGCTCACCAACGACAGGGGCTGGGGCCAACGTCCTGACTTTC

d_call: TRBD1
clone_size: few
v_call: TRBV30
j_call: TRBJ2-1
cdr3_aa: CAWSHGRGSSYNEQFF
cdr3_nt: TGTGCCTGGTCCCACGGCAGGGGGAGCTCCTACAATGAGCAGTTCTTC

d_call: TRBD1
clone_size: .
v_call: TRBV10-1
j_call: TRBJ2-7
cdr3_aa: CASSANGQGQYF
cdr3_nt: TGCGCCAGCAGTGCGAACGGACAGGGTCAGTACTTC

d_call: TRBD1
clone_size: .
v_call: TRBV27
j_call: TRBJ1-5
cdr3_aa: CASSSYQGDQPQHF
cdr3_nt: TGTGCCAGCAGTTCATACCAGGGGGATCAGCCCCAGCATTTT

d_call: TRBD1
clone_size: .
v_call: TRBV14
j_call: TRBJ2-1
cdr3_aa: CASSLRDRGGEQFF
cdr3_nt: TGTGCCAGCAGCCTCCGGGACAGGGGAGGTGAGCAGTTCTTC

d_call: TRBD1
clone_size: .
v_call: TRBV11-3
j_call: TRBJ2-7
cdr3_aa: CASSPRQGTYEQYF
cdr3_nt: TGTGCCAGCAGCCCCCGACAGGGGACCTACGAGCAGTACTTC

d_call: TRBD2
clone_size: .
v_call: TRBV5-1
j_call: TRBJ2-1
cdr3_aa: CASSLVSSGNNEQFF
cdr3_nt: TGCGCCAGCAGCTTGGTCTCTAGCGGAAACAATGAGCAGTTCTTC

d_call: TRBD1
clone_size: .
v_call: TRBV28
j_call: TRBJ1-2
cdr3_aa: CASSSLGQGGHGYTF
cdr3_nt: TGTGCCAGCAGTTCATTAGGACAGGGAGGGCATGGCTACACCTTC

d_call: .
clone_size: .
v_call: TRBV7-6
j_call: TRBJ1-3
cdr3_aa: CASSLVSVSGNTIYF
cdr3_nt: TGTGCCAGCAGCTTAGTTTCAGTCTCTGGAAACACCATATATTTT

d_call: .
clone_size: .
v_call: TRBV6-1
j_call: TRBJ1-1
cdr3_aa: CASSFQGNTEAFF
cdr3_nt: TGTGCCAGCAGTTTCCAGGGTAACACTGAAGCTTTCTTT

d_call: .
clone_size: few
v_call: TRBV5-1
j_call: TRBJ2-6
cdr3_aa: CASSLLGSGANVLTF
cdr3_nt: TGCGCCAGCAGCTTACTAGGGTCTGGGGCCAACGTCCTGACTTTC

d_call: TRBD2
clone_size: .
v_call: TRBV29-1
j_call: TRBJ2-7
cdr3_aa: CSGGVGGLSEQYF
cdr3_nt: TGCAGCGGCGGAGTGGGGGGGTTGTCCGAGCAGTACTTC

d_call: .
clone_size: once
v_call: TRBV30
j_call: TRBJ1-3
cdr3_aa: CAWRWGGAVGNTIYF
cdr3_nt: TGTGCCTGGAGATGGGGGGGAGCGGTCGGAAACACCATATATTTT

d_call: TRBD1
clone_size: .
v_call: TRBV5-1
j_call: TRBJ1-6
cdr3_aa: CASRWTGEASPLHF
cdr3_nt: TGCGCCAGCAGATGGACAGGGGAGGCTTCACCCCTCCACTTT

d_call: TRBD2
clone_size: few
v_call: TRBV6-5
j_call: TRBJ2-7
cdr3_aa: CASRSLGEGYEQYF
cdr3_nt: TGTGCCAGCAGGAGCTTAGGGGAGGGTTACGAGCAGTACTTC